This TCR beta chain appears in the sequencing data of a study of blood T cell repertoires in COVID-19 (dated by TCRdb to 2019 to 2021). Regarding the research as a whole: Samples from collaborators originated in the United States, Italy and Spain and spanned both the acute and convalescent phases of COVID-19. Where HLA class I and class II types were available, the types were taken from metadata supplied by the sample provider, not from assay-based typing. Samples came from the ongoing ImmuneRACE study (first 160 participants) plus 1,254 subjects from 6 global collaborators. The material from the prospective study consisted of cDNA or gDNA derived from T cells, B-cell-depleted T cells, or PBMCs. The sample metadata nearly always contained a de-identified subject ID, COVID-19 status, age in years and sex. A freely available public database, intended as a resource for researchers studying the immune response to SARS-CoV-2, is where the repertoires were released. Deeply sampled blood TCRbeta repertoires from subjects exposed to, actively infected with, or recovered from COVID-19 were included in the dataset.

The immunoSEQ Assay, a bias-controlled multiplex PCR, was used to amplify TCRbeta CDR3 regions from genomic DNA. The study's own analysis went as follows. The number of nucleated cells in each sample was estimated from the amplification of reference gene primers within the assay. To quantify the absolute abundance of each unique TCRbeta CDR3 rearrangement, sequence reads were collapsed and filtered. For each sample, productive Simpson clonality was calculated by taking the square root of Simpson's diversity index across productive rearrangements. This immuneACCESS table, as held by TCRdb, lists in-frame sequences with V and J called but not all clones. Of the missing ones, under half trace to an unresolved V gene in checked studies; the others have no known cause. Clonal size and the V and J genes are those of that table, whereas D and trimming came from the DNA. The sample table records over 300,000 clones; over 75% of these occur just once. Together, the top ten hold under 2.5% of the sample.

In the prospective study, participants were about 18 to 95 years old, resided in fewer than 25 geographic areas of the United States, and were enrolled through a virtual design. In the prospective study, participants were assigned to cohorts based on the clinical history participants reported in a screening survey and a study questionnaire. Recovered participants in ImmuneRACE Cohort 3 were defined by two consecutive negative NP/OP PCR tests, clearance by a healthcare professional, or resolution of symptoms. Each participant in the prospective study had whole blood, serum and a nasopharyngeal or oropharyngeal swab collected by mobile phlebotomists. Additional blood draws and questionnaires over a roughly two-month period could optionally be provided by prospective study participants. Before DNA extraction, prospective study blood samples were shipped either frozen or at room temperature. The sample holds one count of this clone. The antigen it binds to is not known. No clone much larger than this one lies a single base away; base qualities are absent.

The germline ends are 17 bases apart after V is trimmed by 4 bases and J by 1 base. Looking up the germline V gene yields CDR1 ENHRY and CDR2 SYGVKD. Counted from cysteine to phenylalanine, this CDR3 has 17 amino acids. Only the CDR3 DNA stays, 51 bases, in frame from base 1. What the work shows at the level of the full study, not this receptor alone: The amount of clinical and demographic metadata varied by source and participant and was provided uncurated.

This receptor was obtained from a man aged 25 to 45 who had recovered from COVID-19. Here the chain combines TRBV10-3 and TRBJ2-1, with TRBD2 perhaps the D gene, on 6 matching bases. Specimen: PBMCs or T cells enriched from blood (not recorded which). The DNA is TGTGCCATCAGTGGAGTGGATTTCGGGGGTTCCTACAATGAGCAGTTCTTC. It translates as CAISGVDFGGSYNEQFF.